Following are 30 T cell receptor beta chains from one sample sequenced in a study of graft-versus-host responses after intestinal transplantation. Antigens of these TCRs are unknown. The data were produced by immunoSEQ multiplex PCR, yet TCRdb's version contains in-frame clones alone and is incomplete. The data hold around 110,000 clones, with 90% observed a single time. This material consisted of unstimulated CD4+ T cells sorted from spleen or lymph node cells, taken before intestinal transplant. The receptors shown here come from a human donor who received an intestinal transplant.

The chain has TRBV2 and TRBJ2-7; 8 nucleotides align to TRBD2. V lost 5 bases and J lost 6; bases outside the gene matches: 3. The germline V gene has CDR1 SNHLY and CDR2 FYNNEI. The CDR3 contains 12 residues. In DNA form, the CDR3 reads TGTGCCAGCAGTAGCGGGAGTAGCGAGCAGTACTTC. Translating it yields CASSSGSSEQYF.

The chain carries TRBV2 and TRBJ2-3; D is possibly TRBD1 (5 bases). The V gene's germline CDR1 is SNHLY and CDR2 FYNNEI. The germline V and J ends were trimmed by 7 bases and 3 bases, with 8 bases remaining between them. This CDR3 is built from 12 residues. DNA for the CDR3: TGTGCCAGCACGGCAGGGACAGATACGCAGTATTTT. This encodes CASTAGTDTQYF.

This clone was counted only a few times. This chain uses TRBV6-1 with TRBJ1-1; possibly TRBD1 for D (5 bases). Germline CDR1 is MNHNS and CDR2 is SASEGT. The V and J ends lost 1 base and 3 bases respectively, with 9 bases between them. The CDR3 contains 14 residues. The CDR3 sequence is CASSEGRGYTEAFF. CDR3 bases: TGTGCCAGCAGTGAAGGGAGGGGTTACACTGAAGCTTTCTTT.

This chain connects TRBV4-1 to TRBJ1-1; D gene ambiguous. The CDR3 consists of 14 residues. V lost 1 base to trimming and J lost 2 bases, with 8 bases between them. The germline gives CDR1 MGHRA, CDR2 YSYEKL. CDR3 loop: CASSQGYPNTEAFF. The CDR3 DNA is TGCGCCAGCAGCCAAGGCTACCCAAACACTGAAGCTTTCTTT.

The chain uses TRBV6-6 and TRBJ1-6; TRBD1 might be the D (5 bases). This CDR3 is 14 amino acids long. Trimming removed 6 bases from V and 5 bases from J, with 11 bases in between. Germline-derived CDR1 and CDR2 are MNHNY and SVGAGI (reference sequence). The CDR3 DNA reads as TGTGCCAGCAGCTTGGGGGGTAATAATTCACCCCTCCACTTT. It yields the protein CASSLGGNNSPLHF.

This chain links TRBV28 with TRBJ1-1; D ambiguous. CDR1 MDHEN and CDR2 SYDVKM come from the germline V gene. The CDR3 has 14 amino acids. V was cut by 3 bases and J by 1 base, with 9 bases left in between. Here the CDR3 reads CASSFRLRNTEAFF. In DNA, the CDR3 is TGTGCCAGCAGTTTTAGACTCAGGAACACTGAAGCTTTCTTT. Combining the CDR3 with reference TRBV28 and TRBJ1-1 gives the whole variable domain DVKVTQSSRYLVKRTGEKVFLECVQDMDHENMFWYRQDPGLGLRLIYFSYDVKMKEKGDIPEGYSVSREKKERFSLILESASTNQTSMYLCASSFRLRNTEAFFGQGTRLTVV.

CDR3 coding DNA: TGTGCCAGCAGCTTGCGGGGTAAGACCTACGAGCAGTACTTC. Protein sequence: CASSLRGKTYEQYF. The V call is TRBV7-2, the J call TRBJ2-7; the D gene is possibly TRBD2 (6 bases). The CDR3 totals 14 residues. Looked up from germline, CDR1 is SGHTA and CDR2 is FQGNSA. The V end was cut by 3 bases, the J end by 2 bases, with 11 bases between.

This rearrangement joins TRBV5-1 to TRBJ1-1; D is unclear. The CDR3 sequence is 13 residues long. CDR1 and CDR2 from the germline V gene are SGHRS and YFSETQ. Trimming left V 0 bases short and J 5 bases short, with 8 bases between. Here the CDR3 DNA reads TGCGCCAGCAGCTTGGCCATGGAGACTGAAGCTTTCTTT. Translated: CASSLAMETEAFF.

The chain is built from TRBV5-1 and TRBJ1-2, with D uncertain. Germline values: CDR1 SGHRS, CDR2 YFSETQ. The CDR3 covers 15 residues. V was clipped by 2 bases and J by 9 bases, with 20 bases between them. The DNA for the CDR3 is TGCGCCAGCAGCTTAAACCCCGGGATCACGGGGAGCTACACCTTC. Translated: CASSLNPGITGSYTF. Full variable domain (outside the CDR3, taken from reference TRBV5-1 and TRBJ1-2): KAGVTQTPRYLIKTRGQQVTLSCSPISGHRSVSWYQQTPGQGLQFLFEYFSETQRNKGNFPGRFSGRQFSNSRSEMNVSTLELGDSALYLCASSLNPGITGSYTFGSGTRLTVV.

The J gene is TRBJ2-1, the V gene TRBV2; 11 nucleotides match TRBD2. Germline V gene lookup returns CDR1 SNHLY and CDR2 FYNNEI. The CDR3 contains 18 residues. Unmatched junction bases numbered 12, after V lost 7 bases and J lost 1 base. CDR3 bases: TGTGCCAGCATGGGTATAGCGGGAGGGAAAGGGTCCTACAATGAGCAGTTCTTC. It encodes CASMGIAGGKGSYNEQFF.

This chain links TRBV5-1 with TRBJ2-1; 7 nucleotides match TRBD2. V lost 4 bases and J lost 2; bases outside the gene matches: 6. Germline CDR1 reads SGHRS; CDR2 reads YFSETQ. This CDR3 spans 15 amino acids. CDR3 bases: TGCGCCAGCAGCCCGAGCGGGACGACCTACAATGAGCAGTTCTTC. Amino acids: CASSPSGTTYNEQFF.

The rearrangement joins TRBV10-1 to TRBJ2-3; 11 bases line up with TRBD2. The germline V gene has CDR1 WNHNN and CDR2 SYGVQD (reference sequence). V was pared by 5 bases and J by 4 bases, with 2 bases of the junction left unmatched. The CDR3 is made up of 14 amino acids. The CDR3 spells CASSSSGRADTQYF. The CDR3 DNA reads TGCGCCAGCAGTAGTAGCGGGAGGGCAGATACGCAGTATTTT.

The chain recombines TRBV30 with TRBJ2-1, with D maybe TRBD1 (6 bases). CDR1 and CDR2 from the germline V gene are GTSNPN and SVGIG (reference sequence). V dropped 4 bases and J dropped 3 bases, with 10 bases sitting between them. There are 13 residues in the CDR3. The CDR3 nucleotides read TGTGCCTGGATCCCGACAGGCTACAATGAGCAGTTCTTC. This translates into CAWIPTGYNEQFF.

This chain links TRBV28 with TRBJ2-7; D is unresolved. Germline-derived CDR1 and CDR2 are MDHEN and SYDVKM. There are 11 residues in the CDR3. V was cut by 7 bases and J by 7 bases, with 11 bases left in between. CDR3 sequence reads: CASTTIREQYF. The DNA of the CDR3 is TGTGCCAGCACGACAATCCGGGAGCAGTACTTC.

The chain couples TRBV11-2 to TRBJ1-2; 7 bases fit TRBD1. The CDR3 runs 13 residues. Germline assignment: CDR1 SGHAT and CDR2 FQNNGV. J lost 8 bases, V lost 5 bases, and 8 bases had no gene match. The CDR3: CASSQDRAGGYTF. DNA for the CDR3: TGTGCCAGCAGCCAAGACAGGGCGGGGGGCTACACCTTC.

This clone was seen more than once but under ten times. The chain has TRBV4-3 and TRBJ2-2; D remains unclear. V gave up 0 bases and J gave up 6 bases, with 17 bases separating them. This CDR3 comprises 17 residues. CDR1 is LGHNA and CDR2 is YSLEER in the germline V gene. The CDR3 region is CASSQDGDSLRPGELFF. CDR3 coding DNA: TGCGCCAGCAGCCAAGATGGCGATAGCTTGCGACCCGGGGAGCTGTTTTTT.

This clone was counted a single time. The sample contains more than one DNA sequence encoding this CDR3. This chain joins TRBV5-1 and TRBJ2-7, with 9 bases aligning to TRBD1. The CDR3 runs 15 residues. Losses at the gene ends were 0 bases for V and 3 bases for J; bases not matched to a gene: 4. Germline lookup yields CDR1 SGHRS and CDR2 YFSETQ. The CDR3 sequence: CASSLAGTGIYEQYF. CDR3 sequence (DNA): TGCGCCAGCAGCTTGGCAGGGACAGGGATCTACGAGCAGTACTTC.

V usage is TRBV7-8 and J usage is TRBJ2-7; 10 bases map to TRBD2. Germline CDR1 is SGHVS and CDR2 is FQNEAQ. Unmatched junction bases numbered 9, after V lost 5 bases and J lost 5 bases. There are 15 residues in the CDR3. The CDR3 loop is CASSNLAGVPDEQYF. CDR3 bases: TGTGCCAGCAGCAATCTAGCGGGAGTTCCTGACGAGCAGTACTTC. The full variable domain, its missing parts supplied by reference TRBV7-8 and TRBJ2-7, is GAGVSQSPRYKVAKRGQDVALRCDPISGHVSLFWYQQALGQGPEFLTYFQNEAQLDKSGLPSDRFFAERPEGSVSTLKIQRTQQEDSAVYLCASSNLAGVPDEQYFGPGTRLTVT.

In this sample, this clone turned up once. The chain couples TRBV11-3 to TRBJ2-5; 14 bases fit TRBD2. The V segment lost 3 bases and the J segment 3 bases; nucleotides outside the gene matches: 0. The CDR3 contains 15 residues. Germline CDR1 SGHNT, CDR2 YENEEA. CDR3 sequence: CASSLGLAGEETQYF. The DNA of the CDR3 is TGTGCCAGCAGCTTGGGACTAGCGGGGGAAGAGACCCAGTACTTC. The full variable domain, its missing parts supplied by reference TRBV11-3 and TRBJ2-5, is EAGVVQSPRYKIIEKKQPVAFWCNPISGHNTLYWYLQNLGQGPELLIRYENEEAVDDSQLPKDRFSAERLKGVDSTLKIQPAELGDSAVYLCASSLGLAGEETQYFGPGTRLLVL.

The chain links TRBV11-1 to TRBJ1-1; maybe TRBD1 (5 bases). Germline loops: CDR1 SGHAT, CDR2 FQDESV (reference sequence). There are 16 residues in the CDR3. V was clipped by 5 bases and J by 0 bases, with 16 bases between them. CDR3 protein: CASSLRRGPVNTEAFF. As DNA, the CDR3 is TGTGCCAGCAGCCTCCGGAGGGGCCCAGTGAACACTGAAGCTTTCTTT.

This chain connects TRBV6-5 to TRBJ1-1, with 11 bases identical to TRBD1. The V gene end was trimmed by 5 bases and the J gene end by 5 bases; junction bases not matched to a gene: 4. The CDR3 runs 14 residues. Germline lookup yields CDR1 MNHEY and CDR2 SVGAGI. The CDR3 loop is CASSGQGAGTEAFF. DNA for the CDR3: TGTGCCAGCAGTGGACAGGGGGCAGGAACTGAAGCTTTCTTT.

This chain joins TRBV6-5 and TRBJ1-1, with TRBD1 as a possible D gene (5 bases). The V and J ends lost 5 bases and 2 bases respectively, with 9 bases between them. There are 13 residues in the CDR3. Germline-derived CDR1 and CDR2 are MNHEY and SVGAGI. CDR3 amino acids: CASSLRGNTEAFF. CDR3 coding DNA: TGTGCCAGCAGTCTTAGGGGAAACACTGAAGCTTTCTTT.

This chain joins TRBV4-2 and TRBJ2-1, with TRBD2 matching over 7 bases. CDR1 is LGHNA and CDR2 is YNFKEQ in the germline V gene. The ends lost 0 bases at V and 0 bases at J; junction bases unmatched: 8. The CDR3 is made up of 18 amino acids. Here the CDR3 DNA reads TGTGCCAGCAGCCAAGATCCCGCTAGCGGACGCTCCTACAATGAGCAGTTCTTC. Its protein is CASSQDPASGRSYNEQFF.

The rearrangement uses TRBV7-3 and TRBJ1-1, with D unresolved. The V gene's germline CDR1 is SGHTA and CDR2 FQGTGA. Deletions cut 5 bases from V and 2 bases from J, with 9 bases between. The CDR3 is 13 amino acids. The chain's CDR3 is CASSAELNTEAFF. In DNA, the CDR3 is TGTGCCAGCAGCGCCGAACTCAACACTGAAGCTTTCTTT.

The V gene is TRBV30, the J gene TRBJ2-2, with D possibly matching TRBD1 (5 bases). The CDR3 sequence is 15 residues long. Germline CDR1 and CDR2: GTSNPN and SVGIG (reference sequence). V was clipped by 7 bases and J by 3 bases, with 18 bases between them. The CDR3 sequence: CALPRGGRDTGELFF. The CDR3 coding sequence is TGTGCCTTGCCTAGGGGCGGCCGAGACACCGGGGAGCTGTTTTTT.

CDR3 residues: CASSSGGLDTQYF. Here the CDR3 DNA reads TGTGCCAGCAGTTCGGGGGGGCTAGATACGCAGTATTTT. The chain couples TRBV28 to TRBJ2-3; 8 bases match TRBD2. The CDR3 totals 13 residues. V lost 4 bases and J lost 5; bases outside the gene matches: 2. CDR1 MDHEN and CDR2 SYDVKM come from the germline V gene. Supplemented by reference TRBV28 and TRBJ2-3, the full variable domain reads DVKVTQSSRYLVKRTGEKVFLECVQDMDHENMFWYRQDPGLGLRLIYFSYDVKMKEKGDIPEGYSVSREKKERFSLILESASTNQTSMYLCASSSGGLDTQYFGPGTRLTVL.

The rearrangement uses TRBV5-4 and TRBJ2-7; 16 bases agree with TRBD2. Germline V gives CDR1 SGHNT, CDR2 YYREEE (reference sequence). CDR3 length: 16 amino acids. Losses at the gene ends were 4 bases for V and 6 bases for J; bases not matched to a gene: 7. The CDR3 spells CASSAGLAGGRGEQYF. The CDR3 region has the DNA TGTGCCAGCAGCGCGGGACTAGCGGGAGGGAGGGGCGAGCAGTACTTC.

CDR3: CASSYSRVQPQHF. For the CDR3, the DNA is TGTGCCAGCAGTTACTCACGGGTTCAGCCCCAGCATTTT. The chain recombines TRBV6-6 with TRBJ1-5; D unclear. V gave up 0 bases and J gave up 6 bases, with 6 bases separating them. The length of the CDR3 is 13 residues. Germline CDR1 is MNHNY and CDR2 is SVGAGI (reference sequence).

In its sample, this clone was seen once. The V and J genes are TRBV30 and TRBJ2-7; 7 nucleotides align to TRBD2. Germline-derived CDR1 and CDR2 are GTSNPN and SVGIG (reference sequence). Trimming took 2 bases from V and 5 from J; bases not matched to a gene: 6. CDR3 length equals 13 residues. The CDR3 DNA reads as TGTGCCTGGAGTTCCAGCGGGACCCACGAGCAGTACTTC. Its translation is CAWSSSGTHEQYF. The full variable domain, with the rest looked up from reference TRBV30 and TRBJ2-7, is SQTIHQWPATLVQPVGSPLSLECTVEGTSNPNLYWYRQAAGRGLQLLFYSVGIGQISSEVPQNLSASRPQDRQFILSSKKLLLSDSGFYLCAWSSSGTHEQYFGPGTRLTVT.

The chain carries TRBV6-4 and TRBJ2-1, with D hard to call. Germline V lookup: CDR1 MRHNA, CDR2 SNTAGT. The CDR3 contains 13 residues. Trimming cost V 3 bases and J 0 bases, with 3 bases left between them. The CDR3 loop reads CASSDNSYNEQFF. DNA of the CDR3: TGTGCCAGCAGTGATAACTCCTACAATGAGCAGTTCTTC.